The 10 T cell receptor beta chains listed next were all sequenced from one sample in a study of beta chain features in type 1 diabetes. Study observations and caveats: Shorter TCRB CDR3s, moderately but significantly so, were found in Type 1 diabetes patients in all four CD4+ subsets.

The whole isolated RNA underwent reverse transcription, so sequencing captured expressed TCRB transcripts. Clones were read by immunoSEQ multiplex PCR, and TCRdb kept only the in-frame ones, dropping some. The sample has around 280,000 clones; approximately 15% are singletons. Antigens for these TCRs are unknown. The material sequenced was naive CD4+ T cells from blood. The receptor set was obtained from a man aged 18 to 29 with type 1 diabetes.

The sample holds a few counts of this clone. V usage is TRBV6-5 and J usage is TRBJ1-6; D remains unclear. The CDR3 runs to 16 residues. The ends were cut back, 0 bases at V and 4 bases at J, with 10 bases in the middle. Germline lookup yields CDR1 MNHEY and CDR2 SVGAGI. CDR3 DNA: TGTGCCAGCAGTTACTCGGGTCCGGGGTATAATTCACCCCTCCACTTT. It translates to CASSYSGPGYNSPLHF.

V gene TRBV10-1 combines with J gene TRBJ2-3; 7 positions agree with TRBD1. CDR1 and CDR2 from the germline V gene are WNHNN and SYGVQD (reference sequence). CDR3 size: 17 residues. J gave up 2 bases and V 4 bases, and 12 bases lay outside the gene matches. CDR3 region: CASSGSQGQRTTDTQYF. The DNA for the CDR3 is TGCGCCAGCAGTGGAAGCCAGGGACAGCGGACCACAGATACGCAGTATTTT.

V gene TRBV7-9 combines with J gene TRBJ2-1, with TRBD2 matching 14 bases. The germline CDR1 and CDR2 sequences are SEHNR and FQNEAQ (reference sequence). The ends lost 2 bases at V and 7 bases at J; junction bases unmatched: 4. CDR3 length equals 16 residues. The CDR3 here is CASSLRRTSGRNEQFF. CDR3 DNA: TGTGCCAGCAGCTTACGACGGACTAGCGGGAGGAATGAGCAGTTCTTC.

The chain recombines TRBV14 with TRBJ2-1; 8 bases fit TRBD1. From germline, CDR1 is SGHDN and CDR2 FVKESK. J lost 3 bases, V lost 7 bases, and 8 bases had no gene match. The CDR3 runs to 15 residues. The CDR3 region is CASTGQGNSYNEQFF. In DNA form, the CDR3 reads TGTGCCAGCACCGGACAGGGCAATAGCTACAATGAGCAGTTCTTC.

This clone appeared a few times. The V and J genes are TRBV29-1 and TRBJ2-5, with TRBD1 matching over 7 bases. The CDR3 runs to 15 residues. Germline CDR1 and CDR2: SQVTM and ANQGSEA. The J segment lost 5 bases and the V segment lost 7 bases, leaving 16 bases of the junction unmatched. CDR3 sequence reads: CSGGPWQGVSETQYF. DNA for the CDR3: TGCAGCGGTGGCCCGTGGCAGGGGGTTTCCGAGACCCAGTACTTC.

The V call is TRBV5-1, the J call TRBJ2-3, with D possibly being TRBD2 (5 bases). The germline V gene has CDR1 SGHRS and CDR2 YFSETQ. The CDR3 has 17 residues. Trimming took 0 bases from V and 1 from J, leaving 15 bases between them. The CDR3 bases are TGCGCCAGCAGCTTGGGCCCCCAAGGGAGAGGCACAGATACGCAGTATTTT. Amino acids: CASSLGPQGRGTDTQYF.

This clone was counted a few times. This chain uses TRBV27 with TRBJ2-1, with 7 positions matching TRBD2. V lost 5 bases, J lost 9 bases, and 10 bases stayed unmatched. CDR1 is MNHEY and CDR2 is SMNVEV in the germline V gene (reference sequence). CDR3 length equals 14 residues. In nucleotides, the CDR3 is TGTGCCAGCAGTCGGCGGGAGTGGGCTAGTGAGCAGTTCTTC. Its translation is CASSRREWASEQFF.

This rearrangement joins TRBV5-1 to TRBJ2-5, with 13 nucleotides matching TRBD2. The junction had 5 bases not matched to a gene; V was cut back by 5 bases and J by 4 bases. Germline V CDR1 and CDR2: SGHRS, YFSETQ. The CDR3 loop spans 15 amino acids. CDR3 sequence: CASRSGTSGTETQYF. The CDR3 DNA is TGCGCCAGCAGATCCGGGACTAGCGGGACAGAGACCCAGTACTTC. The full variable domain, with the rest looked up from reference TRBV5-1 and TRBJ2-5, is KAGVTQTPRYLIKTRGQQVTLSCSPISGHRSVSWYQQTPGQGLQFLFEYFSETQRNKGNFPGRFSGRQFSNSRSEMNVSTLELGDSALYLCASRSGTSGTETQYFGPGTRLLVL.

This clone was seen only a few times. The DNA of the CDR3 is TGTGCCAGCAGCTATCTAGCAGGCCCTGGAGAGACCCAGTACTTC. Protein: CASSYLAGPGETQYF. The rearrangement uses TRBV7-2 and TRBJ2-5; D is perhaps TRBD2 (5 bases). The germline V gene encodes CDR1 SGHTA and CDR2 FQGNSA. This CDR3 contains 15 residues. Trimming pared 4 bases from V and 4 bases from J, leaving 16 bases between.

This clone was seen a few times. This chain joins TRBV5-1 and TRBJ2-5, with D possibly matching TRBD2 (6 bases). The CDR3 length is 14 residues. V was trimmed by 4 bases and J by 5 bases, leaving 15 bases between them. Germline CDR1 SGHRS, CDR2 YFSETQ. This CDR3 is CASSPRWEAETQYF. CDR3 in DNA: TGCGCCAGCAGCCCCCGGTGGGAGGCTGAGACCCAGTACTTC.